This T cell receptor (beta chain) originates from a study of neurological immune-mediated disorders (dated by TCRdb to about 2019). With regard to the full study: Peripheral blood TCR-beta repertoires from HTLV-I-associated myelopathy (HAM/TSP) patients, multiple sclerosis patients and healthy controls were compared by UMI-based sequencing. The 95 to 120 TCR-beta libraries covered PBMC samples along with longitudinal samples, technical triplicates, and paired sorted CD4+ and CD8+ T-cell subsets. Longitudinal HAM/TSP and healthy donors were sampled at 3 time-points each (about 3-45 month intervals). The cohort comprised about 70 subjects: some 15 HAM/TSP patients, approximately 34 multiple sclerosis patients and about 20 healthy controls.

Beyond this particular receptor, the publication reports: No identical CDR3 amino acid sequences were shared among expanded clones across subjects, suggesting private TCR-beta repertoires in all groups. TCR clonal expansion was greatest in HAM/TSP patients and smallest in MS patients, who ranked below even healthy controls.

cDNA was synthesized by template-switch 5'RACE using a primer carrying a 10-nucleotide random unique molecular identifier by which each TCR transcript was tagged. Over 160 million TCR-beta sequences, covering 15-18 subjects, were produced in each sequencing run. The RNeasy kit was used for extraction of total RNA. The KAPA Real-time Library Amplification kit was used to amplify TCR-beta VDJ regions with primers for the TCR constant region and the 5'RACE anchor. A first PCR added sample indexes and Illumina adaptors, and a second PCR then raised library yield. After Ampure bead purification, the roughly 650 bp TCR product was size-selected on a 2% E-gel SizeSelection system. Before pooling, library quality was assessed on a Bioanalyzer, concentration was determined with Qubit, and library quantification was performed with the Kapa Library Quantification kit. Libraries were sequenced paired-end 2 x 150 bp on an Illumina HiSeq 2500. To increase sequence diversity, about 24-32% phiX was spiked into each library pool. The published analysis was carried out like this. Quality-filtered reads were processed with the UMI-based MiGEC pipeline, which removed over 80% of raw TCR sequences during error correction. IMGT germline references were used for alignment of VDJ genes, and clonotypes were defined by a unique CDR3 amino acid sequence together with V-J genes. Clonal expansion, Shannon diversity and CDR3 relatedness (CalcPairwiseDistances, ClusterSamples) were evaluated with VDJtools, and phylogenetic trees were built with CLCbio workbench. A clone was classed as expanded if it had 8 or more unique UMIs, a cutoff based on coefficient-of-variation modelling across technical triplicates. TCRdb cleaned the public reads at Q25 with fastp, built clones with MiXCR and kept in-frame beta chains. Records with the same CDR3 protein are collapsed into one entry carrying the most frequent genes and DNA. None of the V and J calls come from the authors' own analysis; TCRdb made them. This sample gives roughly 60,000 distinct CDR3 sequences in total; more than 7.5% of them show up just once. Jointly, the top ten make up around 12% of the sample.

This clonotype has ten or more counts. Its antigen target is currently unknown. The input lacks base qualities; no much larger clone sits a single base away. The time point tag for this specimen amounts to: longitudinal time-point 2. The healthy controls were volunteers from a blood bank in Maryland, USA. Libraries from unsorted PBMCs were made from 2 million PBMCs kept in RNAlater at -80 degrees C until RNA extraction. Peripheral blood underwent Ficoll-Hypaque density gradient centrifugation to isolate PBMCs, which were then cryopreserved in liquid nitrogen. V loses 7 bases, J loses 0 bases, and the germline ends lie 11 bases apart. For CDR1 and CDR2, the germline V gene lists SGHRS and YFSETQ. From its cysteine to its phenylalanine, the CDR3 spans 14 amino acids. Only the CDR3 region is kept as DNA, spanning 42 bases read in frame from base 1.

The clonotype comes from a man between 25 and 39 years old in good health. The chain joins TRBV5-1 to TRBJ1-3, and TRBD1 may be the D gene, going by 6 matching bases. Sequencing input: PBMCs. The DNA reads TGCGCCAGCCGGGACACCGCCTCTGGAAACACCATATATTTT. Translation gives CASRDTASGNTIYF.